This TCR beta chain appears in the sequencing data of a study of T-cell memory formation after mild COVID-19. The overall study: For the most part, TCR clusters were specific to one donor.

In TCRdb, the 5' RACE reads were re-called with MiXCR into one record per CDR3 protein. This table has a few hundred thousand distinct CDR3 sequences, around 16% appearing once. CDR1 is MNHEY, CDR2 SVGEGT, per germline. Between the trimmed V and J ends, which lost 5 bases and 5 bases, there was a span of 13 bases. The CDR3 totals 13 residues. The chain carries TRBV6-2 or TRBV6-3 and TRBJ2-7; perhaps TRBD2 as D (7 bases). The sample comprised PBMCs or a T cell subset sorted from them (not recorded which). The receptor was derived from a man younger than 30 who had mild COVID-19 (a few samples of this study predate the infection). Cell type and time point are not known. CDR3 DNA sequence: TGTGCCAGCAGTATCCGGGGGGCGGACGAGCAGTACGTC. The encoded protein is CASSIRGADEQYV.